This record concerns one T cell receptor beta chain sequence. The antigen it binds to is not known. No qualities accompany the bases; no much larger clone lies one base away. The data are from a study of blood T cell repertoires in COVID-19 (dated by TCRdb to 2019 to 2021). In the study overall: Collaborator samples came from the United States, Italy and Spain and covered acute and convalescent phases of COVID-19. The material from the prospective study consisted of cDNA or gDNA derived from T cells, B-cell-depleted T cells, or PBMCs. Deeply sampled blood TCRbeta repertoires from subjects exposed to, actively infected with, or recovered from COVID-19 were included in the dataset. The repertoires were released in a freely available public database meant as a resource for research on the immune response to SARS-CoV-2. The samples were drawn from two sources: the first 160 participants of the ongoing ImmuneRACE study, and about 1,300 subjects contributed by 6 global collaborators. The sample metadata nearly always contained a de-identified subject ID, COVID-19 status, age in years and sex. Where HLA class I and class II types were available, the types were taken from metadata supplied by the sample provider, not from assay-based typing.

Each collaborating institution followed its own protocols to collect whole blood in K2EDTA tubes. For TCRbeta analysis, collaborator samples were shipped as frozen whole blood, as isolated PBMCs, or as DNA extracted from either sample type. Measured from the cysteine to the phenylalanine, the CDR3 is 16 residues long. The kept DNA is CDR3 alone, 48 bases in frame from the first base. The junction shows trimming of 0 bases on V and 4 bases on J, plus 13 bases between the germline ends. CDR1 and CDR2 are read off the germline V gene as MNHEY and SVGAGI. TCRbeta CDR3 regions were amplified from genomic DNA using the immunoSEQ Assay, a bias-controlled multiplex PCR. Turning to the authors' computational methods: The number of nucleated cells in each sample was estimated by amplification of reference gene primers within the assay. Sequence reads were collapsed and filtered to measure the absolute abundance of every unique TCRbeta CDR3 rearrangement. For each sample, productive Simpson clonality was calculated as the square root of Simpson's diversity index over productive rearrangements. TCRdb retrieved this table from immuneACCESS and kept in-frame rearrangements only. Not all clones are present; in checked studies, unresolved V genes account for under half, and no reason is known for the remainder. The V and J calls and clone size are taken from that table; D and trimming were inferred from the DNA. This sample lists about 140,000 clones; 75% to 90% were detected once. The ten largest clones represent more than 9.5% of the sample.

Overall study results and their limits: The quantity of clinical and demographic metadata differed by source and by participant and was supplied without curation.

The sequence joins TRBV6-5 to TRBJ1-3, and TRBD1 may be the D gene, going by 5 matching bases. Sequenced sample: peripheral blood. This receptor was taken from a woman of 80 years or more with acute or convalescent COVID-19. The CDR3 corresponds to CASSYSYPTEGNTIYF. The bases are TGTGCCAGCAGTTACTCTTACCCGACAGAAGGAAACACCATATATTTT.